This record looks at one T cell receptor (beta chain) sequence and its context. This clonotype occurred a few times. Its recognized antigen is unknown. No base-level quality is on record; no much larger clone is a single base apart. The library came from RT-PCR. Sequencing instrument: Illumina HiSeq 2500. TCRdb reworked the public reads: Q25 trimming with fastp, MiXCR clone assembly, productive beta chains retained. For every CDR3 protein sequence, its rows merge into one entry that carries the most common genes and DNA. This sample lists about 780,000 distinct CDR3 sequences; about 18% were detected once. 11% of the sample lies in the top ten. The data derive from a study of response to subunit inactivated influenza vaccine (dated by TCRdb to the late 2010s). Regarding the study in general: To follow how T cells responded to a trivalent subunit inactivated influenza vaccine, the researchers relied on deep quantitative profiling of the T cell receptor repertoire.

The germline V gene gives CDR1 as SGHDT and CDR2 as YYEEEE. Unmatched junction bases come to 6, with V trimmed by 5 bases and J by 3 bases. The CDR3 holds 14 amino acids from the cysteine to the phenylalanine. Here the CDR3 DNA is all that survives: 42 bases in frame from base 1. Results and caveats for the whole study, not just this receptor: It was suggested by the authors that each seasonal influenza vaccination may recruit only a limited number of new T cells.

The source of this sequence is a man in his forties or fifties who received an inactivated influenza vaccine. Donor details come from another sample of the same person, matched by shared clones. The source was PBMCs from blood, collected less than 6 days after vaccination. Here the chain combines TRBV5-6 and TRBJ2-5; the junction holds 8 bases that match TRBD2. CDR3 protein: CASRQGLEKETQYF. The sequence in DNA is TGTGCCAGCAGACAGGGACTAGAGAAAGAGACCCAGTACTTC.